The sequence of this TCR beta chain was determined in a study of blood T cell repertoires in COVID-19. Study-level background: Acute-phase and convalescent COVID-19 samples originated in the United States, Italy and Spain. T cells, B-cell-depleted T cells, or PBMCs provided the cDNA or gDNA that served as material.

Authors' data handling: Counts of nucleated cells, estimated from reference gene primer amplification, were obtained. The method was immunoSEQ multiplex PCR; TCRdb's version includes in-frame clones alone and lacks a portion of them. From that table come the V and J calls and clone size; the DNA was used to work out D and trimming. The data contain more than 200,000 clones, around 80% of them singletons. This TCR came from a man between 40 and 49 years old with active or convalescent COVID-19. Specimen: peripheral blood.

The CDR3 DNA is TGTGCCAGCACCGAATCAGGGGCAGAGACCCAGTACTTC. This codes for CASTESGAETQYF. The chain carries TRBV18 and TRBJ2-5, with a tentative D call TRBD1 (6 bases). Per the germline V gene, CDR1 is KGHSH and CDR2 is LQKENI. V was cut by 8 bases and J by 4 bases, with 14 bases left in between. The CDR3 covers 13 residues.